Described below is a single T cell receptor beta chain sequence and its context. Original analysis: Estimates of nucleated cell counts were drawn from the amplification of reference gene primers. Here immunoSEQ multiplex PCR was the method, and the copy in TCRdb shows in-frame clones only, minus some. Clonal size and the V and J genes are those of that table, whereas D and trimming came from the DNA. The data hold about 190,000 clones, with approximately 79% observed a single time. Germline V gene sequence: CDR1 SGHTA, CDR2 FQGNSA. V was pared by 2 bases and J by 3 bases, with 14 bases between. CDR3 size: 16 residues. This entry belongs to a study of blood T cell repertoires in COVID-19. Study overall: Sites across the United States, Italy and Spain contributed samples from acute and convalescent COVID-19.

The chain recombines TRBV7-2 with TRBJ1-5; no reliable D call. Sequencing was done on a sample of peripheral blood. This TCR was sampled from a woman in her 70s with acute or convalescent COVID-19. The CDR3 here is CASSLFLAINNQPQHF. The CDR3 DNA follows: TGTGCCAGCAGCTTATTTTTAGCGATCAACAATCAGCCCCAGCATTTT.